These 18 T cell receptor beta chains originate from one sample sequenced in a study of metastatic and nonmetastatic thyroid tumors. Patients were all untreated before their thyroid surgery. TCRdb reanalyzed the PCR reads via MiXCR. The table shows tens of thousands of clones, with roughly 50% occurring only once. The material sequenced was tumor tissue. The receptors stem from a male donor with papillary thyroid cancer or a benign thyroid nodule (not recorded which). Some clones in this sample may be carry-over from other donors' samples.

This clone came up many times. A much larger clone sits a single nucleotide away, making a read error possible. The chain combines TRBV6-1 with TRBJ1-2; D is possibly TRBD1 (6 bases). The CDR3 extends over 15 amino acids. The V gene lost 4 bases and the J gene lost 2 bases, with 14 bases spanning the gap. Looked up from germline, CDR1 is MNHNS and CDR2 is SASEGT. CDR3 DNA: TGTGCCAGCAGTGGAGGGGGGGCGGCCAACTATGGCTACACCTTC. Its translation: CASSGGGAANYGYTF.

This clone was seen more than once but under ten times. CDR3 coding DNA: TGCGCCAGCAGCCAAGTTTCTCCCTCTTATGGCTACACCTTC. Amino acids: CASSQVSPSYGYTF. The V call is TRBV4-1, the J call TRBJ1-2; D ambiguous. Germline-derived CDR1 and CDR2 are MGHRA and YSYEKL. This CDR3 spans 14 amino acids. Trimming took 1 base from V and 5 from J, leaving 11 bases between them.

The genes are TRBV5-1 and TRBJ2-5, with D perhaps assigned TRBD1 or TRBD2 (5 bases each). CDR3 length: 14 residues. V dropped 3 bases and J dropped 4 bases, with 13 bases sitting between them. Germline CDR1 reads SGHRS; CDR2 reads YFSETQ. CDR3 loop: CASSWGTGRETQYF. As DNA, the CDR3 is TGCGCCAGCAGCTGGGGGACGGGCCGAGAGACCCAGTACTTC.

The V gene is TRBV6-1, the J gene TRBJ2-7, with D perhaps given as TRBD1 or TRBD2 (5 bases each). The germline V and J ends were trimmed by 6 bases and 3 bases, with 12 bases remaining between them. This CDR3 contains 13 residues. Germline CDR1 is MNHNS and CDR2 is SASEGT. DNA of the CDR3: TGTGCCAGCAGGTCCGGGACGAACTACGAGCAGTACTTC. Protein product: CASRSGTNYEQYF.

V and J are TRBV6-1 and TRBJ1-2; maybe TRBD1 (6 bases). The germline CDR1 and CDR2 sequences are MNHNS and SASEGT. V lost 1 base and J lost 5, with 11 bases in between. The CDR3 runs to 14 residues. CDR3 in amino acids: CASSEGTDPYGYTF. The CDR3 nucleotides read TGTGCCAGCAGTGAAGGGACAGACCCTTATGGCTACACCTTC.

This clone turned up a few times. V usage is TRBV19 and J usage is TRBJ2-7, with 9 bases lining up with TRBD1. The V gene's germline CDR1 is LNHDA and CDR2 SQIVND (reference sequence). J was trimmed by 7 bases and V by 5 bases; bases with no gene match: 12. This CDR3 has 15 amino acids. This CDR3 is CASSPTHWTGEEQYF. In nucleotides, the CDR3 is TGTGCCAGTAGTCCCACCCATTGGACAGGGGAGGAGCAGTACTTC.

J is TRBJ2-6 and V is TRBV6-1; D ambiguous. Germline CDR1 and CDR2: MNHNS and SASEGT. Trimming stripped 3 bases from V and 0 bases from J, with 6 bases between. This CDR3 comprises 15 residues. CDR3 sequence reads: CASSDGPSGANVLTF. CDR3 nucleotide sequence: TGTGCCAGCAGTGACGGACCCTCTGGGGCCAACGTCCTGACTTTC.

The rearrangement joins TRBV6-1 to TRBJ2-7, with unresolved D. The ends were cut back, 1 base at V and 4 bases at J, with 11 bases in the middle. Germline loops: CDR1 MNHNS, CDR2 SASEGT. The CDR3 has 14 amino acids. Here the CDR3 DNA reads TGTGCCAGCAGTGAAGTCAACATGGCTTACGAGCAGTACTTC. Translation gives CASSEVNMAYEQYF.

The genes are TRBV29-1 and TRBJ1-2; D not certain. This CDR3 region has 12 residues. The germline V gene has CDR1 SQVTM and CDR2 ANQGSEA. V was trimmed by 0 bases and J by 6 bases, leaving 8 bases between them. The CDR3 bases are TGCAGCGTTGAAGAACCGGGGAATGGCTACACCTTC. Translating it yields CSVEEPGNGYTF.

This sequence joins TRBV5-1 and TRBJ2-1; D tentatively reads TRBD1 or TRBD2 (7 bases each). The CDR3 length is 15 residues. Germline CDR1 is SGHRS and CDR2 is YFSETQ. Trimming took 5 bases from V and 7 from J, leaving 19 bases between them. The DNA of the CDR3 is TGCGCCAGCAGGAGGGGGCGGGAGAGTAAAAATGAGCAGTTCTTC. Translated, it gives CASRRGRESKNEQFF.

This clone has more than one count but fewer than ten. The chain recombines TRBV30 with TRBJ1-1; TRBD1 is a possible D gene (6 bases). Germline values: CDR1 GTSNPN, CDR2 SVGIG (reference sequence). CDR3 length: 16 residues. V was cut by 2 bases and J by 4 bases, with 20 bases left in between. The CDR3 nucleotides read TGTGCCTGGAGTACTGAGGACGGGGGCTTTAGCACTGAAGCTTTCTTT. Protein: CAWSTEDGGFSTEAFF. Together with reference TRBV30 and TRBJ1-1, the CDR3 gives the full variable domain: SQTIHQWPATLVQPVGSPLSLECTVEGTSNPNLYWYRQAAGRGLQLLFYSVGIGQISSEVPQNLSASRPQDRQFILSSKKLLLSDSGFYLCAWSTEDGGFSTEAFFGQGTRLTVV.

In its sample, this clone was seen once. The rearrangement joins TRBV5-6 to TRBJ1-2; the D is unclear. The germline gives CDR1 SGHDT, CDR2 YYEEEE. Trimming shortened V by 0 bases and J by 4 bases, and 10 bases separated the two germline ends. The CDR3 loop spans 14 amino acids. The chain's CDR3 is CASSLAESLYGYTF. The CDR3 DNA sequence: TGTGCCAGCAGCTTGGCAGAGAGCCTCTATGGCTACACCTTC.

The J gene is TRBJ1-6, the V gene TRBV6-1, with D unresolved. The CDR3 is 14 residues long. V was cut by 3 bases and J by 7 bases, with 10 bases left in between. Germline-derived CDR1 and CDR2 are MNHNS and SASEGT. In DNA, the CDR3 is TGTGCCAGCAGTGAGGACGGGGAGAATTCACCCCTCCACTTT. Its translation: CASSEDGENSPLHF.

This clone was counted a few times. V gene TRBV2 combines with J gene TRBJ2-3; 10 bases line up with TRBD2. Germline V gives CDR1 SNHLY, CDR2 FYNNEI. The CDR3 is 14 amino acids. V shed 7 bases and J 5 bases; nucleotides not matched to a gene: 6. In nucleotides, the CDR3 is TGTGCCAGCACGGGGAGCGGGGGGGTAGATACGCAGTATTTT. It codes for CASTGSGGVDTQYF.

The rearrangement uses TRBV30 and TRBJ2-7; tentative D call: TRBD2 (7 bases). The CDR3 spans 16 residues. Germline V gene data show CDR1 as GTSNPN and CDR2 as SVGIG (reference sequence). Trimming shortened V by 0 bases and J by 2 bases, and 17 bases separated the two germline ends. The CDR3 here is CAWSVLRGARAYEQYF. CDR3 DNA sequence: TGTGCCTGGAGTGTACTTCGGGGGGCAAGGGCCTACGAGCAGTACTTC.

This chain uses TRBV6-6 with TRBJ2-7; no reliable D call. Germline CDR1 MNHNY, CDR2 SVGAGI (reference sequence). V gave up 0 bases and J gave up 0 bases, with 9 bases separating them. The CDR3 runs 15 residues. The CDR3 nucleotides read TGTGCCAGCAGTTACTCAGGGCGAAGCTCCTACGAGCAGTACTTC. Amino acids: CASSYSGRSSYEQYF.

This CDR3 reads CASSIGDRDLSNQPQHF. The CDR3 DNA follows: TGTGCCAGTAGTATAGGGGACAGGGATCTTAGCAATCAGCCCCAGCATTTT. The gene calls are TRBV19 and TRBJ1-5; 9 positions agree with TRBD1. CDR3 size: 17 residues. V shed 1 base and J 0 bases; nucleotides not matched to a gene: 4. Germline CDR1 LNHDA, CDR2 SQIVND (reference sequence).

This chain links TRBV28 with TRBJ2-7; D is unclear. There are 13 residues in the CDR3. Germline V gene data show CDR1 as MDHEN and CDR2 as SYDVKM. V lost 3 bases to trimming and J lost 1 base, with 7 bases between them. CDR3 in DNA: TGTGCCAGCAGTTTGGGCAGGTCCTACGAGCAGTACTTC. Translating gives CASSLGRSYEQYF.